This is a list of T cell receptor beta chains from one sample in a study of T-cell memory formation after mild COVID-19. A single record per CDR3 protein comes from TCRdb applying MiXCR to the 5' RACE reads. This table holds a few hundred thousand distinct CDR3 sequences, 8% to 9.5% found once. The sample taken for sequencing was PBMCs or a T cell subset sorted from them (not recorded which). The receptors shown here come from a man between 18 and 35 years old who had mild COVID-19 (a few samples of this study predate the infection). Cell type and time point are not known. CDR3s include the opening cysteine and the closing phenylalanine or tryptophan. D genes are given only for firm matches. The size entry is marked missing in some rows and otherwise reads once, few, many or a size class.

D gene	clone size	V gene	J gene	CDR3 protein	CDR3 DNA
.	few	TRBV7-9	TRBJ2-3	CASSLYQPTDTQYF	TGTGCCAGCAGCTTATATCAACCCACAGATACGCAGTATTTT
TRBD2	few	TRBV7-7	TRBJ2-5	CASSLAGGFEETQYF	TGTGCTAGCAGCTTAGCGGGGGGGTTTGAAGAGACCCAGTACTTC
.	.	TRBV21-1	TRBJ2-1	CASSKALSGDEQFF	TGTGCCAGCAGCAAAGCGCTTTCAGGGGATGAGCAGTTCTTC
TRBD2	many	TRBV6-5	TRBJ2-1	CASSYKRGVYNEQFF	TGTGCCAGCAGTTATAAGCGGGGCGTCTACAATGAGCAGTTCTTC
.	.	TRBV3-1	TRBJ1-1	CASSLSDTEAFF	TGTGCCAGCAGCCTTAGTGACACTGAAGCTTTCTTT
TRBD2	few	TRBV7-2	TRBJ2-1	CASSSPGTSGAPSYNEQFF	TGTGCCAGCAGCTCCCCCGGGACTAGCGGGGCCCCCTCCTACAATGAGCAGTTCTTC
TRBD1	few	TRBV7-8	TRBJ2-1	CASSLEGAPYNEQFF	TGTGCCAGCAGCTTAGAGGGGGCGCCGTACAATGAGCAGTTCTTC
.	many	TRBV7-2	TRBJ2-3	CASSPVDSTDTQYF	TGTGCCAGCAGCCCAGTAGACAGTACAGATACGCAGTATTTT
.	.	TRBV5-1	TRBJ1-1	CASTTAGNTEAFF	TGCGCCAGCACCACAGCGGGGAACACTGAAGCTTTCTTT
TRBD1	many	TRBV7-9	TRBJ1-6	CASSLGQINSPLHF	TGTGCCAGCAGCTTGGGACAGATTAATTCACCCCTCCACTTT
TRBD1	.	TRBV5-1	TRBJ1-5	CASSPETGGNQPQHF	TGCGCCAGCAGCCCTGAGACAGGGGGCAATCAGCCCCAGCATTTT
TRBD2	few	TRBV28	TRBJ2-3	CASGLGGGTDTQYF	TGTGCCAGCGGCTTGGGGGGGGGCACAGATACGCAGTATTTT
TRBD1	few	TRBV12-3/TRBV12-4	TRBJ2-5	CASSSTGGIETQYF	TGTGCCAGCAGTTCGACAGGGGGCATAGAGACCCAGTACTTC
.	few	TRBV11-3	TRBJ2-2	CASSQRVGELRGGELFF	TGTGCCAGCAGCCAGAGGGTCGGGGAGTTGAGAGGCGGGGAGCTGTTTTTT
.	many	TRBV24-1	TRBJ1-2	CATSDRTVYGYTF	TGTGCCACCAGTGATCGGACAGTATATGGCTACACCTTC
.	few	TRBV20-1	TRBJ2-7	CSASRDPPYEQYF	TGCAGTGCTAGCCGGGACCCGCCCTACGAGCAGTACTTC
.	.	TRBV7-2	TRBJ2-2	CASSRSSRRVNTGELFF	TGTGCCAGCAGCAGAAGTAGTCGTCGGGTGAACACCGGGGAGCTGTTTTTT
TRBD1	.	TRBV14	TRBJ1-4	CASSLTGGANEKLFF	TGTGCCAGCAGCCTTACAGGGGGCGCTAATGAAAAACTGTTTTTT
TRBD2	few	TRBV7-2	TRBJ2-3	CASSLDDYRGEYF	TGTGCCAGCAGCTTGGATGACTACCGGGGGGAGTATTTT
.	.	TRBV5-5	TRBJ1-3	CASSPDPHSGNTIYF	TGTGCCAGCAGCCCCGACCCTCACTCTGGAAACACCATATATTTT
TRBD1	.	TRBV7-9	TRBJ2-1	CASRGQGWNEQFF	TGTGCCAGCAGGGGACAGGGGTGGAATGAGCAGTTCTTC
TRBD1	.	TRBV28	TRBJ1-2	CASGDRGPDGYTF	TGTGCCAGCGGTGACAGGGGGCCCGATGGCTACACCTTC
.	.	TRBV12-3/TRBV12-4	TRBJ1-1	CASRPRVGNTEAFF	TGTGCCAGCAGGCCCAGGGTGGGGAACACTGAAGCTTTCTTT
.	many	TRBV12-3/TRBV12-4	TRBJ1-4	CASSPRGKEKLFF	TGTGCCAGCAGTCCCCGGGGAAAAGAAAAACTGTTTTTT